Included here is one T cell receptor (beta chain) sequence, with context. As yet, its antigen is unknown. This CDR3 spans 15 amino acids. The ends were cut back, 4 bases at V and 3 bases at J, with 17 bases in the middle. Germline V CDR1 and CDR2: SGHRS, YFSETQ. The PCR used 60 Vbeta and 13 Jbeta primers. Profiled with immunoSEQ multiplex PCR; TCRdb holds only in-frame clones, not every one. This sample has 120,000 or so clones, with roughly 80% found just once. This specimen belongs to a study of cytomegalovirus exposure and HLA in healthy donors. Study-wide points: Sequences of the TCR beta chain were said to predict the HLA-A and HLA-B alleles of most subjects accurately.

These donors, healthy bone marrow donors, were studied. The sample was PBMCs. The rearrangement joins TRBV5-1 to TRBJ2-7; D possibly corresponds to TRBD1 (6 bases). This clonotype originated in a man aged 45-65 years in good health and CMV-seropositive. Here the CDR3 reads CASSPEGGQIYEQYF. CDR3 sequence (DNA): TGCGCCAGCAGCCCCGAAGGAGGACAGATCTACGAGCAGTACTTC.